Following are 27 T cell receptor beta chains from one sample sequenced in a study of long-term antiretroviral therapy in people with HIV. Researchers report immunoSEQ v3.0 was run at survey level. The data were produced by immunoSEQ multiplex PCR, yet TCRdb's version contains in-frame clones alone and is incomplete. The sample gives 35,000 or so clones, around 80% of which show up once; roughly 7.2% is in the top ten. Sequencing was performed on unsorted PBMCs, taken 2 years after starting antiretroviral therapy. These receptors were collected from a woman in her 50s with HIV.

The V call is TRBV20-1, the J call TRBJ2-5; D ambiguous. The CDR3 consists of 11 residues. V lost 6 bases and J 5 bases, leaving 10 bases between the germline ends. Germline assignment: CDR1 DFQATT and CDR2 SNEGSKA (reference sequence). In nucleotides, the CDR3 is TGCAGTGCCCCAATTCGTGAGACCCAGTACTTC. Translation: CSAPIRETQYF.

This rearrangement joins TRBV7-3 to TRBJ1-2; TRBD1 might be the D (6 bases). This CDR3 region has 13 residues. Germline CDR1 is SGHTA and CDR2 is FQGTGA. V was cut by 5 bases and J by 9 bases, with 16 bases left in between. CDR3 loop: CASSPRGQQSYTF. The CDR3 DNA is TGTGCCAGCAGCCCGCGGGGGCAGCAGAGCTACACCTTC.

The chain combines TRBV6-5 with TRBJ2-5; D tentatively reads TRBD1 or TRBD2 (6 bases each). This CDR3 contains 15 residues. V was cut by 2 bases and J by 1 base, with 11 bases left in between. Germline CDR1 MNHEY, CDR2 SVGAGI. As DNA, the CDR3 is TGTGCCAGCAGTTACGGAGGGGGAGTCCAAGAGACCCAGTACTTC. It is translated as CASSYGGGVQETQYF.

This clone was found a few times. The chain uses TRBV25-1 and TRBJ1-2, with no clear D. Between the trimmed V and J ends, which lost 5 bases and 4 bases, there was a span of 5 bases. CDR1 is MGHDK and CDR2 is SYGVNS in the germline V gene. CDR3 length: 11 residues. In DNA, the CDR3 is TGTGCCAGCAGTCGGGGCTATGGCTACACCTTC. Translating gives CASSRGYGYTF.

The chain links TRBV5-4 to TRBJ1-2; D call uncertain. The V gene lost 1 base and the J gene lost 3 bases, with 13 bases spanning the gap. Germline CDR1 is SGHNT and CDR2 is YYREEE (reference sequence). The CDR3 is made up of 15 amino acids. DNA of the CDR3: TGTGCCAGCAGCTTGCTCCCACCTGCGGACTATGGCTACACCTTC. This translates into CASSLLPPADYGYTF. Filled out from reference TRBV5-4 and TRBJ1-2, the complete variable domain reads ETGVTQSPTHLIKTRGQQVTLRCSSQSGHNTVSWYQQALGQGPQFIFQYYREEENGRGNFPPRFSGLQFPNYSSELNVNALELDDSALYLCASSLLPPADYGYTFGSGTRLTVV.

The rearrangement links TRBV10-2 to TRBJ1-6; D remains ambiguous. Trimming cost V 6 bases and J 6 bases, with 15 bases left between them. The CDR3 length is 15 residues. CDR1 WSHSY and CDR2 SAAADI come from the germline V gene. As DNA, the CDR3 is TGCGCCAGCAGACCCGGGCGGGGAAGTAATTCACCCCTCCACTTT. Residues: CASRPGRGSNSPLHF.

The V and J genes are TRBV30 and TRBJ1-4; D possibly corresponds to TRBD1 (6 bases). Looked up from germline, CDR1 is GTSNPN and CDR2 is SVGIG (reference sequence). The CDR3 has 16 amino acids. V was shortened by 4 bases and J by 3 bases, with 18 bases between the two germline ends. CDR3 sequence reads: CAWKGGLNHPNEKLFF. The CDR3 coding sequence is TGTGCCTGGAAGGGGGGTCTCAATCACCCTAATGAAAAACTGTTTTTT.

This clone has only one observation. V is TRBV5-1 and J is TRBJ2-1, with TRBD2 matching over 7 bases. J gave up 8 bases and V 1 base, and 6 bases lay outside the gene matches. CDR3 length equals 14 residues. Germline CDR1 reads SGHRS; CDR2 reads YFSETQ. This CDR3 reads CASSLSGTNYEQFF. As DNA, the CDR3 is TGCGCCAGCAGCTTGAGTGGGACTAACTATGAGCAGTTCTTC.

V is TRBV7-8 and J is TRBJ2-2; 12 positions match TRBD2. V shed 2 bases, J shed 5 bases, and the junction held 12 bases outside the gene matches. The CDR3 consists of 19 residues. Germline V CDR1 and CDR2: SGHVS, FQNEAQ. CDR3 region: CASSLLALAGGLGTGELFF. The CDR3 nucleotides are TGTGCCAGCAGCTTACTGGCGCTAGCGGGGGGGCTGGGGACCGGGGAGCTGTTTTTT.

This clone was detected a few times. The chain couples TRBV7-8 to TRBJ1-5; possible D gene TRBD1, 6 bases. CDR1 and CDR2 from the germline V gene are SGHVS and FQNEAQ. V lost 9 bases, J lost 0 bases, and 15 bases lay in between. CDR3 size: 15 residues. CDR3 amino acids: CASDPGQFSNQPQHF. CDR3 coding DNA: TGTGCCAGTGACCCCGGACAGTTTAGCAATCAGCCCCAGCATTTT.

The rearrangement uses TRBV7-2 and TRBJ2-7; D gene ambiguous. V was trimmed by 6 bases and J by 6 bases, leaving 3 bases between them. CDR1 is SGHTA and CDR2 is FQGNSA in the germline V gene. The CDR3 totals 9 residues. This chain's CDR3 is CASRCEQYV. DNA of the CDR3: TGTGCCAGCAGATGCGAGCAGTACGTC.

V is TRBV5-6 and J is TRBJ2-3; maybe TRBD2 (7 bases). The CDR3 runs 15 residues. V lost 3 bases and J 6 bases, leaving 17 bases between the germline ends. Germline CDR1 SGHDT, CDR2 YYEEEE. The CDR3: CASSSTGGLGDTQYF. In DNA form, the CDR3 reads TGTGCCAGCAGCTCGACGGGGGGCCTCGGGGATACGCAGTATTTT.

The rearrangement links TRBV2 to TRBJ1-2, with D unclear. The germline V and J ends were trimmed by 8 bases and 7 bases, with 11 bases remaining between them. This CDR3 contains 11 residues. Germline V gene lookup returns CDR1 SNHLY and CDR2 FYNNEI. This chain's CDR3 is CASRVEGGYTF. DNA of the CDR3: TGTGCCAGCCGGGTGGAGGGTGGCTACACCTTC.

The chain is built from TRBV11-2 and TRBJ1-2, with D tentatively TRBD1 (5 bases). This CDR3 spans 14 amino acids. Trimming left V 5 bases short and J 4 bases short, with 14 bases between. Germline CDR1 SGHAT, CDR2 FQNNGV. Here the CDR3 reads CASSVRLGTYGYTF. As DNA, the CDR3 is TGTGCCAGCAGCGTACGGTTGGGGACCTATGGCTACACCTTC.

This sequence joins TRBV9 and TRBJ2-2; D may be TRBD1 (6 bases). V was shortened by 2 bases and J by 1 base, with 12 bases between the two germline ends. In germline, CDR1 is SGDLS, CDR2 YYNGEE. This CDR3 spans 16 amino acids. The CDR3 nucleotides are TGTGCCAGCAGCGTTGTTGGGGGACAGAACACCGGGGAGCTGTTTTTT. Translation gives CASSVVGGQNTGELFF.

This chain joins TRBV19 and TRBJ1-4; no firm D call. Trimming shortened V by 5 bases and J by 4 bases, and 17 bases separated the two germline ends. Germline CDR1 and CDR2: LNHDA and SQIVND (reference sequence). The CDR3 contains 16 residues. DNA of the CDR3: TGTGCCAGTAGTGTCGGACGGAGCCCTCTTAATGAAAAACTGTTTTTT. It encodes CASSVGRSPLNEKLFF.

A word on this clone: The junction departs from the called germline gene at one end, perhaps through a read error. Here the CDR3 reads CASSPPKTGELFF. The CDR3 DNA follows: TGTGCCAGCTCACCACCGAAGACCGGGGAGCTGTTTTTT. The genes are TRBV18 and TRBJ2-2; no reliable D call. CDR1 and CDR2 from the germline V gene are KGHSH and LQKENI. There are 13 residues in the CDR3.

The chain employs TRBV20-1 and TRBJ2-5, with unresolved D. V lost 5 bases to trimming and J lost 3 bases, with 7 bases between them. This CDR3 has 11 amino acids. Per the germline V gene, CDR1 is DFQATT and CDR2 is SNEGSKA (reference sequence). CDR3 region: CSAGKKETQYF. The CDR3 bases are TGCAGTGCTGGCAAAAAAGAGACCCAGTACTTC.

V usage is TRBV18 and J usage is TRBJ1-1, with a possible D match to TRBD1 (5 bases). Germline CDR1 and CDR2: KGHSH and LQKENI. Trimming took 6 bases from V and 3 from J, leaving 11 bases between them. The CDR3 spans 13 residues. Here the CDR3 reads CASSREVDTEAFF. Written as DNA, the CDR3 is TGTGCCAGCTCCAGGGAGGTTGACACTGAAGCTTTCTTT.

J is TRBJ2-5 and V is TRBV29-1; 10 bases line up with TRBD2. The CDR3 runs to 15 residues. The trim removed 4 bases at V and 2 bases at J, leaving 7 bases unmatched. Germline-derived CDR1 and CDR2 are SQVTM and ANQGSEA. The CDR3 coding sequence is TGCAGCGTTGGGATAGCGGGGGGTGCTCAAGAGACCCAGTACTTC. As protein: CSVGIAGGAQETQYF. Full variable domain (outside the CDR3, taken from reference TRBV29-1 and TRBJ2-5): SAVISQKPSRDICQRGTSLTIQCQVDSQVTMMFWYRQQPGQSLTLIATANQGSEATYESGFVIDKFPISRPNLTFSTLTVSNMSPEDSSIYLCSVGIAGGAQETQYFGPGTRLLVL.

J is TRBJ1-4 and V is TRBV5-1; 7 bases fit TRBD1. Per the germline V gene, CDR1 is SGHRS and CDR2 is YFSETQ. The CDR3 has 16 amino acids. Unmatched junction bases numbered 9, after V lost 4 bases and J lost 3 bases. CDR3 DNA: TGCGCCAGCAGCCTGACCCCGGGGACAGCTAATGAAAAACTGTTTTTT. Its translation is CASSLTPGTANEKLFF.

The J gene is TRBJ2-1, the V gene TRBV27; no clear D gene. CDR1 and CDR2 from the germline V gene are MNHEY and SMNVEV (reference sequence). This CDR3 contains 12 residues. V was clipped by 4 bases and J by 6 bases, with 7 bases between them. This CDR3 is CASSSLSNEQFF. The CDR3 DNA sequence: TGTGCCAGCAGTTCGCTCAGCAATGAGCAGTTCTTC.

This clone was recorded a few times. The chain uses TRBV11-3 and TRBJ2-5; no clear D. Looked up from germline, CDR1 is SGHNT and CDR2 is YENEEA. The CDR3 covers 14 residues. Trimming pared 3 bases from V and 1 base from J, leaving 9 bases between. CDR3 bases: TGTGCCAGCAGCTTGACCGGCGTCCAAGAGACCCAGTACTTC. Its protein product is CASSLTGVQETQYF.

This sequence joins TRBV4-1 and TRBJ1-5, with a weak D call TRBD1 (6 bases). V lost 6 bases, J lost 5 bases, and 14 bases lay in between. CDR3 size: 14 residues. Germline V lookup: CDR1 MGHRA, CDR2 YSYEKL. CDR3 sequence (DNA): TGCGCCAGCAGTCCTAACAGGGCGGATCAGCCCCAGCATTTT. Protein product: CASSPNRADQPQHF.

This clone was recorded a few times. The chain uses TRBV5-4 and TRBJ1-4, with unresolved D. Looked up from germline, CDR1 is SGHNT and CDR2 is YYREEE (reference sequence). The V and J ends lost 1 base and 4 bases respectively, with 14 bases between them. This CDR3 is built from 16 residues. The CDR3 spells CASSLRLGLGNEKLFF. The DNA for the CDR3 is TGTGCCAGCAGCTTGCGCTTGGGCCTGGGTAATGAAAAACTGTTTTTT. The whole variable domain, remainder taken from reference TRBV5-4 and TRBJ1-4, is ETGVTQSPTHLIKTRGQQVTLRCSSQSGHNTVSWYQQALGQGPQFIFQYYREEENGRGNFPPRFSGLQFPNYSSELNVNALELDDSALYLCASSLRLGLGNEKLFFGSGTQLSVL.

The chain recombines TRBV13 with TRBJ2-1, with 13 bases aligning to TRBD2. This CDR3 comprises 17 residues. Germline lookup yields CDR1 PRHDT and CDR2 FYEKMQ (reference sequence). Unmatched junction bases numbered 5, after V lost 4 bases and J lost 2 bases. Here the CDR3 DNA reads TGTGCCAGCAGCTCGCCGGGACTAGCGGGGACCTACAATGAGCAGTTCTTC. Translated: CASSSPGLAGTYNEQFF.

CDR3 nucleotides: TGCGCCAGCAGCGCCGACCGGATTGGATCAGAAGCTTTCTTT. Translation gives CASSADRIGSEAFF. The gene calls are TRBV5-1 and TRBJ1-1; no firm D call. The V gene's germline CDR1 is SGHRS and CDR2 YFSETQ. The ends were cut back, 4 bases at V and 8 bases at J, with 18 bases in the middle. The CDR3 is 14 amino acids.